This is a list of T cell receptor beta chains from one sample in a study of blood T cell repertoires in COVID-19. Assay used: immunoSEQ multiplex PCR; TCRdb lists only in-frame clones, some missing. The data show around 130,000 clones, roughly 84% seen once. Source material: peripheral blood. The source is a man aged 55 to 69 with acute or convalescent COVID-19. CDR3s include the opening cysteine and the closing phenylalanine or tryptophan. D genes are given only for firm matches. Rows may omit the clone size; those that give it use once, few, many or a size class.

D gene,V gene,clone size,J gene,CDR3 protein,CDR3 DNA
-,TRBV10-3,-,TRBJ2-6,CAISSQGIVSGANVLTF,TGTGCCATCAGCTCCCAGGGGATCGTATCTGGGGCCAACGTCCTGACTTTC
-,TRBV5-4,-,TRBJ2-5,CASSLGGSQETQYF,TGTGCCAGCAGCTTGGGAGGCAGTCAAGAGACCCAGTACTTC
-,TRBV4-1,-,TRBJ2-2,CASSPLPGLDTGELFF,TGCGCCAGCAGCCCTTTACCAGGGCTGGACACCGGGGAGCTGTTTTTT
-,TRBV6-2/TRBV6-3,-,TRBJ1-3,CASSFWQGGSGNTIYF,TGTGCCAGCAGTTTTTGGCAGGGTGGATCTGGAAACACCATATATTTT
-,TRBV18,-,TRBJ1-4,CASSPQGGDGEKLFF,TGTGCCAGCTCACCACAAGGAGGGGACGGCGAAAAACTGTTTTTT
TRBD2,TRBV24-1,-,TRBJ2-2,CATSDPSSGYTGELFF,TGTGCCACCAGTGACCCATCTAGCGGTTATACCGGGGAGCTGTTTTTT
-,TRBV5-1,-,TRBJ2-3,CASSLAILARGDTQYF,TGCGCCAGCAGCTTGGCCATCTTGGCACGTGGAGATACGCAGTATTTT
TRBD1,TRBV18,few,TRBJ2-1,CASSLDRGWSFF,TGTGCCAGCTCACTGGACAGGGGCTGGTCGTTCTTC
-,TRBV5-8,-,TRBJ1-3,CASSLAGQLLSGNTIYF,TGTGCCAGCAGCTTGGCAGGGCAGTTACTCTCTGGAAACACCATATATTTT
-,TRBV3-1/TRBV3-2,-,TRBJ2-7,CASSQDAGAKYF,TGTGCCAGCAGCCAAGATGCGGGGGCGAAGTACTTC
TRBD1,TRBV28,-,TRBJ2-2,CATEVQGALNTGELFF,TGTGCCACCGAAGTCCAGGGGGCGCTTAACACCGGGGAGCTGTTTTTT
-,TRBV6-6,-,TRBJ2-7,CASSYGTGSEQYF,TGTGCCAGCAGTTACGGGACTGGCAGCGAGCAGTACTTC
-,TRBV3-1/TRBV3-2,-,TRBJ2-1,CASSRGDPGNEQFF,TGTGCCAGCAGCCGCGGGGATCCCGGCAATGAGCAGTTCTTC
TRBD1,TRBV6-2/TRBV6-3,-,TRBJ1-2,CASSRTGTGYTF,TGTGCCAGCAGTCGGACAGGGACTGGCTACACCTTC
TRBD1,TRBV19,-,TRBJ1-1,CASNLQGTVTNTEAFF,TGTGCCAGTAACCTACAGGGGACAGTCACGAACACTGAAGCTTTCTTT
-,TRBV27,-,TRBJ2-3,CASSLSSRSTDTQYF,TGTGCCAGCAGTTTATCGAGCCGAAGCACAGATACGCAGTATTTT
-,TRBV6-2/TRBV6-3,few,TRBJ1-1,CASSYMETTEAFF,TGTGCCAGCAGTTACATGGAGACCACTGAAGCTTTCTTT
-,TRBV11-2,-,TRBJ2-3,CASSARETDTQYF,TGTGCCAGCAGCGCTCGGGAGACAGATACGCAGTATTTT
-,TRBV28,-,TRBJ2-2,CASRLLTTNTGELFF,TGTGCCAGCAGGCTTCTGACTACGAACACCGGGGAGCTGTTTTTT
-,TRBV18,-,TRBJ2-3,CASSPRTPPDTQYF,TGTGCCAGCTCACCACGGACACCCCCAGATACGCAGTATTTT
-,TRBV10-1,-,TRBJ2-2,CASSGGAVNTGELFF,TGCGCCAGCAGTGGGGGAGCAGTGAACACCGGGGAGCTGTTTTTT
TRBD1,TRBV5-5,-,TRBJ2-1,CASSFLGQAYNEQFF,TGTGCCAGCAGCTTCCTGGGACAGGCCTACAATGAGCAGTTCTTC
-,TRBV28,-,TRBJ2-7,CASSYRDEQYF,TGTGCCAGCAGTTATCGTGACGAGCAGTACTTC
TRBD1,TRBV27,few,TRBJ1-5,CASSSGTVINQPQHF,TGTGCCAGCAGTTCCGGGACAGTTATTAATCAGCCCCAGCATTTT
-,TRBV28,-,TRBJ2-1,CASSPQGIGGNEQFF,TGTGCCAGCAGTCCACAGGGTATTGGGGGCAATGAGCAGTTCTTC
-,TRBV2,-,TRBJ1-6,CASSLRDLFHF,TGTGCCAGCAGCCTCCGGGATTTGTTCCACTTT
-,TRBV28,-,TRBJ2-7,CASSPRLAALTYEQYF,TGTGCCAGCAGTCCCCGCCTTGCGGCGCTCACCTACGAGCAGTACTTC
TRBD1,TRBV6-5,-,TRBJ1-1,CASRATGLNTEAFF,TGTGCCAGCAGAGCGACAGGGCTGAACACTGAAGCTTTCTTT
TRBD1,TRBV6-5,-,TRBJ2-7,CASRGGQGRWQYF,TGTGCCAGCAGAGGGGGACAGGGTAGGTGGCAGTACTTC
-,TRBV6-5,-,TRBJ2-7,CASSSHEQGNEQYF,TGTGCCAGCAGTTCCCATGAACAGGGTAACGAGCAGTACTTC
-,TRBV5-1,-,TRBJ1-1,CASSALTVTDTEAFF,TGCGCCAGCAGCGCCTTGACAGTAACAGACACTGAAGCTTTCTTT
-,TRBV11-3,-,TRBJ2-7,CASSPLGAYEQYF,TGTGCCAGCAGCCCGTTAGGGGCCTACGAGCAGTACTTC
TRBD2,TRBV11-2,-,TRBJ2-1,CASSIGPGLGFNEQFF,TGTGCCAGCAGCATAGGGCCGGGACTAGGATTCAATGAGCAGTTCTTC
-,TRBV12-3/TRBV12-4,-,TRBJ2-2,CASSLRGYGELFF,TGTGCCAGCAGTTTGAGGGGGTACGGGGAGCTGTTTTTT
TRBD1,TRBV19,many,TRBJ1-5,CASRTGNQPQHF,TGTGCCAGTAGGACAGGGAATCAGCCCCAGCATTTT
TRBD1,TRBV12-5,-,TRBJ2-3,CARKQGPYTDTQYF,TGTGCTAGGAAACAGGGGCCCTACACAGATACGCAGTATTTT
-,TRBV7-2,-,TRBJ2-2,CASSLGHVNTGELFF,TGTGCCAGCAGCTTAGGACACGTGAACACCGGGGAGCTGTTTTTT
-,TRBV28,-,TRBJ1-5,CASRWMGGSNQPQHF,TGTGCCAGCAGGTGGATGGGGGGTAGCAATCAGCCCCAGCATTTT
TRBD2,TRBV10-2,-,TRBJ2-1,CASRGTSGEGRSNEQFF,TGCGCCAGCAGGGGGACTAGCGGGGAGGGAAGAAGCAATGAGCAGTTCTTC
-,TRBV5-1,few,TRBJ2-7,CASSSSSYEQYF,TGCGCCAGCAGCTCCAGTTCCTACGAGCAGTACTTC
TRBD1,TRBV5-6,few,TRBJ1-5,CASSLYGQGETPQHF,TGTGCCAGCAGCTTGTATGGGCAGGGGGAAACGCCCCAGCATTTT
-,TRBV5-1,-,TRBJ2-1,CASSPSTSSAEQFF,TGCGCCAGCAGCCCTTCGACTAGTAGTGCTGAGCAGTTCTTC
-,TRBV5-1,-,TRBJ1-5,CASSLAEGQPQHF,TGCGCCAGCAGCTTGGCGGAGGGTCAGCCCCAGCATTTT
TRBD2,TRBV19,-,TRBJ2-7,CASSRGLADEQYF,TGTGCCAGTAGTAGAGGACTAGCGGACGAGCAGTACTTC
-,TRBV6-5,-,TRBJ2-7,CASSYSVTTPYEQYF,TGTGCCAGCAGTTACTCGGTTACTACCCCCTACGAGCAGTACTTC
-,TRBV3-1/TRBV3-2,-,TRBJ2-7,CASSVGTGYYEQYF,TGTGCCAGCAGCGTCGGGACTGGTTACTACGAGCAGTACTTC
TRBD2,TRBV5-4,-,TRBJ2-7,CASSSGTITYEQYF,TGTGCCAGCAGCTCCGGGACTATAACCTACGAGCAGTACTTC